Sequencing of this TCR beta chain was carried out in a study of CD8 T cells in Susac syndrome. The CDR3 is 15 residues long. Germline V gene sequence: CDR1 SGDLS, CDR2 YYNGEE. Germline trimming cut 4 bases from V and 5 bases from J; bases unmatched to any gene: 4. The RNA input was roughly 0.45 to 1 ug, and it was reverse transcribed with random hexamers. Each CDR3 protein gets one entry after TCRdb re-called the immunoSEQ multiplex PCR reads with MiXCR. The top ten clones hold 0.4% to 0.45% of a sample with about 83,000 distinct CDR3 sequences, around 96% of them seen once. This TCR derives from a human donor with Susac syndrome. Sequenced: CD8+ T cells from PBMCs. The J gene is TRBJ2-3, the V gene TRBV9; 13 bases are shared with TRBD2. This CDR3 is CASSFGLAGVDTQYF. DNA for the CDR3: TGTGCCAGCAGCTTCGGACTAGCGGGGGTAGATACGCAGTATTTT.